Each of the 3 T cell receptor beta chains below was sequenced from the same sample in a study of T cells in localized non-small cell lung cancer. Produced via immunoSEQ multiplex PCR; TCRdb's table is partial and in-frame only. Here the sample spans about 40,000 clones, approximately 83% being singletons. Material: peripheral blood, obtained before any cancer treatment. The receptors derive from a man aged 35-75 years with stage I lung adenocarcinoma.

This sequence joins TRBV29-1 and TRBJ2-5; TRBD2 agrees at 11 bases. The germline gives CDR1 SQVTM, CDR2 ANQGSEA. The CDR3 covers 14 residues. V lost 7 bases and J lost 4; bases outside the gene matches: 8. Here the CDR3 DNA reads TGCAGCGGTGCGCGACTAGCGGGACGAGAGACCCAGTACTTC. Protein: CSGARLAGRETQYF.

The gene calls are TRBV7-8 and TRBJ1-2, with D maybe TRBD1 (5 bases). V was pared by 4 bases and J by 5 bases, with 14 bases between. Germline-derived CDR1 and CDR2 are SGHVS and FQNEAQ. CDR3 size: 14 residues. The CDR3 is CASSSGRAGYGYTF. CDR3 coding DNA: TGTGCCAGCAGCTCAGGGAGGGCTGGGTATGGCTACACCTTC. Together with reference TRBV7-8 and TRBJ1-2, the CDR3 gives the full variable domain: GAGVSQSPRYKVAKRGQDVALRCDPISGHVSLFWYQQALGQGPEFLTYFQNEAQLDKSGLPSDRFFAERPEGSVSTLKIQRTQQEDSAVYLCASSSGRAGYGYTFGSGTRLTVV.

The J gene is TRBJ2-5, the V gene TRBV2; TRBD2 matches at 8 bases. CDR1 and CDR2 from the germline V gene are SNHLY and FYNNEI. V shed 3 bases and J 2 bases; nucleotides not matched to a gene: 5. CDR3 length: 15 amino acids. CDR3 in amino acids: CASSDGLAGQETQYF. The CDR3 bases are TGTGCCAGCAGTGACGGACTAGCCGGTCAAGAGACCCAGTACTTC. The complete variable domain, with remaining parts taken from reference TRBV2 and TRBJ2-5, reads EPEVTQTPSHQVTQMGQEVILRCVPISNHLYFYWYRQILGQKVEFLVSFYNNEISEKSEIFDDQFSVERPDGSNFTLKIRSTKLEDSAMYFCASSDGLAGQETQYFGPGTRLLVL.